A single sample gave rise to the 28 T cell receptor beta chains below, sequenced in a study of blood T cell repertoires in COVID-19 (dated by TCRdb to the early 2020s). The library was generated by the immunoSEQ multiplex PCR assay. Held by TCRdb, this immuneACCESS table contains in-frame sequences only and omits some clones. Under half of the omission traces to an unresolved V gene where checked; the cause of the rest is unknown. For this sample there are some 330,000 clones; 85% to 90% appear just once. The ten largest clonotypes hold about 4.6% of the sample. Sequencing input: PBMCs or T cells enriched from blood (not recorded which). The source of these receptors is a man younger than 40 who had recovered from COVID-19.

Only a few counts were recorded for this clone. The chain has TRBV19 and TRBJ2-2; 8 bases are a match to TRBD1. Germline V CDR1 and CDR2: LNHDA, SQIVND (reference sequence). This CDR3 comprises 17 residues. With V trimmed by 7 bases and J by 5 bases, 15 bases remained unmatched. For the CDR3, the DNA is TGTGCCAGTAATAATATAATGGGACAGGAGTGGACCGGGGAGCTGTTTTTT. Its translation is CASNNIMGQEWTGELFF.

This chain connects TRBV19 to TRBJ2-2; 10 bases map to TRBD2. Losses at the gene ends were 6 bases for V and 6 bases for J; bases not matched to a gene: 13. There are 17 residues in the CDR3. CDR1 and CDR2 from the germline V gene are LNHDA and SQIVND (reference sequence). CDR3 residues: CASRTPGTSVRSGELFF. In DNA form, the CDR3 reads TGTGCCAGTAGGACGCCCGGGACTAGCGTTAGGTCCGGGGAGCTGTTTTTT.

The J gene is TRBJ1-3, the V gene TRBV6-1, with no clear D. Germline values: CDR1 MNHNS, CDR2 SASEGT. Trimming removed 2 bases from V and 0 bases from J, with 8 bases in between. The CDR3 is 15 amino acids. The CDR3 DNA reads as TGTGCCAGCAGTGAACGAGTCCGCTCTGGAAACACCATATATTTT. This encodes CASSERVRSGNTIYF.

The chain couples TRBV12-3 or TRBV12-4 to TRBJ2-1; D is unclear. The V end was cut by 3 bases, the J end by 6 bases, with 6 bases between. The CDR3 totals 12 residues. The DNA for the CDR3 is TGTGCCAGCAGTTTCGACTCCAATGAGCAGTTCTTC. Translated, it gives CASSFDSNEQFF.

Of note for this clone: At one boundary the junction diverges from the germline segment, which might be a read error. The chain combines TRBV7-7 with TRBJ2-5, with 12 bases lining up with TRBD2. CDR3 size: 14 residues. CDR1 SSHAT and CDR2 FNYEAQ come from the germline V gene (reference sequence). The CDR3 region has the DNA TGTGCTAGCAGCCTAGCGGGGGGGCCCGGGACCCAGTACTTC. Encoded protein: CASSLAGGPGTQYF.

The chain employs TRBV27 and TRBJ1-1; D unclear. V lost 3 bases and J 1 base, leaving 9 bases between the germline ends. Germline loops: CDR1 MNHEY, CDR2 SMNVEV (reference sequence). The CDR3 is 14 residues long. The CDR3 DNA follows: TGTGCCAGCAGTTTGAGCCACTGGAACACTGAAGCTTTCTTT. The encoded protein is CASSLSHWNTEAFF.

The chain uses TRBV29-1 and TRBJ1-1, with unresolved D. The CDR3 spans 10 residues. V gave up 7 bases and J gave up 6 bases, with 9 bases separating them. Germline V gives CDR1 SQVTM, CDR2 ANQGSEA. The CDR3 sequence: CSGQDSEAFF. CDR3 DNA: TGCAGCGGGCAGGACTCTGAAGCTTTCTTT. Full variable domain (rest looked up from reference TRBV29-1 and TRBJ1-1): SAVISQKPSRDICQRGTSLTIQCQVDSQVTMMFWYRQQPGQSLTLIATANQGSEATYESGFVIDKFPISRPNLTFSTLTVSNMSPEDSSIYLCSGQDSEAFFGQGTRLTVV.

V gene TRBV19 combines with J gene TRBJ1-4; D is undetermined. The V and J ends lost 3 bases and 0 bases respectively, with 11 bases between them. In germline, CDR1 is LNHDA, CDR2 SQIVND (reference sequence). This CDR3 spans 16 amino acids. The CDR3 coding sequence is TGTGCCAGTAGTATTTACGGGTCGGCAACTAATGAAAAACTGTTTTTT. Its protein is CASSIYGSATNEKLFF.

The J gene is TRBJ1-2, the V gene TRBV5-1; no definite D call. Trimming took 0 bases from V and 3 from J, leaving 9 bases between them. CDR3 length equals 14 residues. The germline V gene has CDR1 SGHRS and CDR2 YFSETQ. CDR3 amino acids: CASSLGWSDYGYTF. CDR3 DNA sequence: TGCGCCAGCAGCTTGGGGTGGTCGGACTATGGCTACACCTTC. The complete variable domain, with remaining parts taken from reference TRBV5-1 and TRBJ1-2, reads KAGVTQTPRYLIKTRGQQVTLSCSPISGHRSVSWYQQTPGQGLQFLFEYFSETQRNKGNFPGRFSGRQFSNSRSEMNVSTLELGDSALYLCASSLGWSDYGYTFGSGTRLTVV.

The rearrangement joins TRBV3-1 (or the pseudogene TRBV3-2) to TRBJ1-6; 9 nucleotides align to TRBD1. CDR1 is LGHDT, CDR2 YNNKEL, per germline (reference sequence). This CDR3 region has 17 residues. After removal of 2 bases from V and 5 bases from J, the junction contained 7 bases not matched to a gene. The CDR3 protein is CASSQRFRDRDNSPLHF. The CDR3, as DNA: TGTGCCAGCAGCCAACGCTTTCGGGACAGGGATAATTCACCCCTCCACTTT.

This sequence joins TRBV5-1 and TRBJ1-1, with 7 bases aligning to TRBD1. The CDR3 has 16 residues. After removal of 4 bases from V and 4 bases from J, the junction contained 13 bases not matched to a gene. CDR1 and CDR2 (germline): SGHRS, YFSETQ. The CDR3 reads CASSRPEGADFTEAFF. The CDR3 nucleotides are TGCGCCAGCAGCAGGCCCGAGGGGGCCGACTTCACTGAAGCTTTCTTT.

This CDR3 reads CASSSPAGGAYEQYF. For the CDR3, the DNA is TGTGCCAGCAGCTCTCCGGCGGGGGGAGCTTACGAGCAGTACTTC. V gene TRBV11-2 combines with J gene TRBJ2-7, with 8 bases matching TRBD2. J gave up 4 bases and V 4 bases, and 9 bases lay outside the gene matches. The germline CDR1 and CDR2 sequences are SGHAT and FQNNGV. CDR3 length: 15 amino acids.

J is TRBJ1-3 and V is TRBV15; D remains ambiguous. The CDR3 totals 15 residues. Germline-derived CDR1 and CDR2 are LNHNV and YYDKDF (reference sequence). Trimming left V 0 bases short and J 0 bases short, with 6 bases between. The DNA of the CDR3 is TGTGCCACCAGCAGAGATCAGTCCTCTGGAAACACCATATATTTT. It codes for CATSRDQSSGNTIYF.

This rearrangement joins TRBV2 to TRBJ1-5; possible D gene TRBD1, 5 bases. V lost 7 bases and J lost 5, with 12 bases in between. CDR1 SNHLY and CDR2 FYNNEI come from the germline V gene. The CDR3 has 13 amino acids. Here the CDR3 DNA reads TGTGCCAGCAATCTACAGGTCGATCAGCCCCAGCATTTT. This sequence encodes CASNLQVDQPQHF.

This clone was detected only a few times. The chain employs TRBV12-5 and TRBJ2-4; D ambiguous. The CDR3 runs 16 residues. CDR1 is LGHNT and CDR2 is FRNRAP in the germline V gene. Trimming took off 0 bases at V and 3 bases at J, with 12 bases between the two ends. CDR3 DNA sequence: TGTGCTAGTGGTTTGGTACATGACTTTGACAAAAACATTCAGTACTTC. Translation: CASGLVHDFDKNIQYF.

About this clone itself: At one of its ends the junction is not consistent with the germline gene, which may arise from a read error. This sequence joins TRBV2 and TRBJ2-3, with D possibly TRBD2 on 5 matching bases. The CDR3 sequence is 12 residues long. The germline gives CDR1 SNHLY, CDR2 FYNNEI. The CDR3 sequence is CTSSEAENWYYF. The CDR3 DNA reads as TGTACCAGCAGTGAAGCGGAGAATTGGTATTATTTT.

This clone was recorded only once. The rearrangement joins TRBV5-1 to TRBJ2-3; D is ambiguous. This CDR3 is built from 13 residues. Germline V gene data show CDR1 as SGHRS and CDR2 as YFSETQ. V lost 0 bases and J 2 bases, leaving 4 bases between the germline ends. CDR3 amino acids: CASSLASTDTQYF. The CDR3 nucleotides are TGCGCCAGCAGCTTGGCCTCCACAGATACGCAGTATTTT.

The V gene is TRBV18, the J gene TRBJ2-7; the match to TRBD2 covers 8 bases. Per germline, CDR1 KGHSH and CDR2 LQKENI. V gave up 4 bases and J gave up 3 bases; unmatched junction bases: 5. This CDR3 contains 14 residues. The CDR3 sequence is CASSLLAEFYEQYF. Here the CDR3 DNA reads TGTGCCAGCTCACTACTAGCGGAGTTCTACGAGCAGTACTTC.

The V gene is TRBV20-1, the J gene TRBJ1-1; D ambiguous. Between the trimmed V and J ends, which lost 7 bases and 1 base, there was a span of 7 bases. The CDR3 covers 11 residues. Looked up from germline, CDR1 is DFQATT and CDR2 is SNEGSKA (reference sequence). Here the CDR3 reads CSVTRNTEAFF. CDR3 bases: TGCAGTGTCACCAGGAACACTGAAGCTTTCTTT.

This sequence joins TRBV24-1 and TRBJ2-7, with 9 bases matching TRBD1. The length of the CDR3 is 16 residues. The trim removed 2 bases at V and 2 bases at J, leaving 6 bases unmatched. Germline CDR1 KGHDR, CDR2 SFDVKD. The CDR3 region has the DNA TGTGCCACCAGTGATTCCCACAGGGGGCAAACCTACGAGCAGTACTTC. Protein: CATSDSHRGQTYEQYF.

The J gene is TRBJ2-2, the V gene TRBV19, with 10 nucleotides matching TRBD2. Unmatched junction bases numbered 8, after V lost 4 bases and J lost 6 bases. This CDR3 is built from 16 residues. Germline loops: CDR1 LNHDA, CDR2 SQIVND (reference sequence). The DNA of the CDR3 is TGTGCCAGTAGTAGGGGACTAGCGTATCTGTCCGGGGAGCTGTTTTTT. Residues: CASSRGLAYLSGELFF.

The V and J genes are TRBV5-5 and TRBJ2-7; a weak D match, TRBD1 (5 bases). The CDR3 is made up of 13 amino acids. V was pared by 2 bases and J by 6 bases, with 12 bases between. Germline loops: CDR1 SGHKS, CDR2 YYEKEE (reference sequence). CDR3 loop: CASSFNGQSEQYF. Here the CDR3 DNA reads TGTGCCAGCAGCTTTAACGGACAATCCGAGCAGTACTTC.

Only one count was recorded for this clone. The chain carries TRBV7-8 and TRBJ1-2; 8 nucleotides line up with TRBD1. Germline V gives CDR1 SGHVS, CDR2 FQNEAQ. J was trimmed by 8 bases and V by 4 bases; bases with no gene match: 6. The CDR3 contains 13 residues. The CDR3 DNA reads as TGTGCCAGCAGCTCCGGACAGGGTAAAGGCTACACCTTC. It is translated as CASSSGQGKGYTF.

This clone was counted once. The chain couples TRBV5-4 to TRBJ2-7, with 9 bases matching TRBD1. Looked up from germline, CDR1 is SGHNT and CDR2 is YYREEE (reference sequence). The CDR3 is made up of 17 amino acids. The V and J ends lost 4 bases and 3 bases, in that order; junction bases with no gene match: 14. DNA of the CDR3: TGTGCCAGCAGCGAATGGGACAGGGACTCGTTGGACTACGAGCAGTACTTC. It codes for CASSEWDRDSLDYEQYF.

In this sample, this clone turned up once. This chain uses TRBV6-1 with TRBJ2-1, with 12 bases fitting TRBD2. After removal of 0 bases from V and 15 bases from J, the junction contained 9 bases not matched to a gene. The CDR3 sequence is 15 residues long. CDR1 is MNHNS, CDR2 SASEGT, per germline. The CDR3: CASSEARLAGGSRFF. The CDR3 nucleotides read TGTGCCAGCAGTGAAGCCAGGCTAGCGGGGGGGAGTCGGTTCTTC.

The V gene is TRBV3-1 (or the pseudogene TRBV3-2), the J gene TRBJ1-6; D remains unclear. V was shortened by 1 base and J by 8 bases, with 9 bases between the two germline ends. The CDR3 loop spans 14 amino acids. Per the germline V gene, CDR1 is LGHDT and CDR2 is YNNKEL (reference sequence). The CDR3, as DNA: TGTGCCAGCAGCCAAGTGTCTGAGGATTCACCCCTCCACTTT. This encodes CASSQVSEDSPLHF.

The CDR3 nucleotides read TGTGCCAGCAGCCCTAACGAGGGAGAGAACTTCCAAGAGACCCAGTACTTC. Protein: CASSPNEGENFQETQYF. The rearrangement uses TRBV5-5 and TRBJ2-5; TRBD2 is a possible D gene (5 bases). Germline-derived CDR1 and CDR2 are SGHKS and YYEKEE (reference sequence). The CDR3 extends over 17 amino acids. V was clipped by 4 bases and J by 1 base, with 20 bases between them.

The chain joins TRBV7-8 to TRBJ2-7, with D possibly being TRBD2 (6 bases). The CDR3 is made up of 14 amino acids. The ends were cut back, 3 bases at V and 2 bases at J, with 11 bases in the middle. The germline gives CDR1 SGHVS, CDR2 FQNEAQ. CDR3 region: CASSLPGLAYEQYF. The DNA of the CDR3 is TGTGCCAGCAGCTTGCCGGGACTCGCCTACGAGCAGTACTTC.